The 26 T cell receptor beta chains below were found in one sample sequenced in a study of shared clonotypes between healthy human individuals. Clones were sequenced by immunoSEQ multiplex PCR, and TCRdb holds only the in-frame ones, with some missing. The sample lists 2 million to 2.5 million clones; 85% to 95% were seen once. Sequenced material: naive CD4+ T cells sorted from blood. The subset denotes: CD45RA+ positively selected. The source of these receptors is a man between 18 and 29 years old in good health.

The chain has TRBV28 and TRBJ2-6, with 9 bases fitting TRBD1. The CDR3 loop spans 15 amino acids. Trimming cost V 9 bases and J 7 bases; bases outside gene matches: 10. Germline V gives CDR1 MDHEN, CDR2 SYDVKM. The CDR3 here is CASRGTGRGANVLTF. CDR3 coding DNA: TGTGCCAGTCGGGGGACAGGGCGAGGAGCCAACGTCCTGACTTTC.

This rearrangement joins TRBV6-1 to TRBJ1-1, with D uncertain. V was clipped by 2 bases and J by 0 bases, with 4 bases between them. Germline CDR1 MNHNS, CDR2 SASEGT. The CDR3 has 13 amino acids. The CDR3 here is CASSEKMNTEAFF. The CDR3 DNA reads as TGTGCCAGCAGTGAAAAGATGAACACTGAAGCTTTCTTT.

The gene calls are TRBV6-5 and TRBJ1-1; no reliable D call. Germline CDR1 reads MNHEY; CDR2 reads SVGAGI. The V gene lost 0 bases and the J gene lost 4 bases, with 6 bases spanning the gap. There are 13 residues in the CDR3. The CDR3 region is CASSYSSRTEAFF. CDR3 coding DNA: TGTGCCAGCAGTTACTCTAGTCGCACTGAAGCTTTCTTT.

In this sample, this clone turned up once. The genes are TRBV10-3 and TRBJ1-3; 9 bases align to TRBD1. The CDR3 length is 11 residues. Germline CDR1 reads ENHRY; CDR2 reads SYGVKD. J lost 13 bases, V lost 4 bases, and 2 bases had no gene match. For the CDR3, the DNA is TGTGCCATCAGTGCCGACAGGGGGATATATTTT. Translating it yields CAISADRGIYF.

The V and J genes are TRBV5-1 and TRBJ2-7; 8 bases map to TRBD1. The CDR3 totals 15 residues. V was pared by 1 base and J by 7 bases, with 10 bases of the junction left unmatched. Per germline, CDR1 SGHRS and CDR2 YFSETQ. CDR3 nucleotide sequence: TGCGCCAGCAGCTTGTGGCCAGGGGGCGCGGGGGAGCAGTACTTC. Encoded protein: CASSLWPGGAGEQYF.

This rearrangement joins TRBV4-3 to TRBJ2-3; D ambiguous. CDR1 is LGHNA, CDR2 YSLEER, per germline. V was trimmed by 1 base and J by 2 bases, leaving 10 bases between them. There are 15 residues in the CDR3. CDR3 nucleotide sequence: TGCGCCAGCAGCCAAGGATCACAGTTCACAGATACGCAGTATTTT. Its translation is CASSQGSQFTDTQYF.

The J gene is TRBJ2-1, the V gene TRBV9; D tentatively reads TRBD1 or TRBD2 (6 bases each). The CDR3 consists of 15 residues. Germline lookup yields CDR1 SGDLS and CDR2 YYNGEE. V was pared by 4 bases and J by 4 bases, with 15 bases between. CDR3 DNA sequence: TGTGCCAGCAGCCCCCTCGGGGGCCCGTACAATGAGCAGTTCTTC. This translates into CASSPLGGPYNEQFF.

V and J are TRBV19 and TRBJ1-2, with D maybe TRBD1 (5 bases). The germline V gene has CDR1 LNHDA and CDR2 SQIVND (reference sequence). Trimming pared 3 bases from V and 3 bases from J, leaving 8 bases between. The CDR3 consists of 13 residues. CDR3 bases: TGTGCCAGTAGTATCGACAGATACTATGGCTACACCTTC. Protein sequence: CASSIDRYYGYTF.

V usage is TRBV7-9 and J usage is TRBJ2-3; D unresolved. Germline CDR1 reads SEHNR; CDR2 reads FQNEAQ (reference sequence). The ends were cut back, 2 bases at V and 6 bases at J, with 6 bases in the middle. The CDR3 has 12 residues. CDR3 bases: TGTGCCAGCAGCTTATCACCGGATACGCAGTATTTT. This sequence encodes CASSLSPDTQYF.

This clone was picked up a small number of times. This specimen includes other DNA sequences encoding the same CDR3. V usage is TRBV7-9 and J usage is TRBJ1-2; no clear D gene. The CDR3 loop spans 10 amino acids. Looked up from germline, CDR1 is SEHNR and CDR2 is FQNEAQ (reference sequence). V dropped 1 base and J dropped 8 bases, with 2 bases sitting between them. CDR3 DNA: TGTGCCAGCAGCTTAGAAGGCTACACCTTC. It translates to CASSLEGYTF.

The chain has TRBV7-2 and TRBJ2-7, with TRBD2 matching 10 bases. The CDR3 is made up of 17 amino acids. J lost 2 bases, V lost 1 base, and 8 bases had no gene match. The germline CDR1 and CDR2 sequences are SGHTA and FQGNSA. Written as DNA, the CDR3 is TGTGCCAGCAGCTTAGTTTTTGGACTAGCGGCCACCTACGAGCAGTACTTC. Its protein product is CASSLVFGLAATYEQYF.

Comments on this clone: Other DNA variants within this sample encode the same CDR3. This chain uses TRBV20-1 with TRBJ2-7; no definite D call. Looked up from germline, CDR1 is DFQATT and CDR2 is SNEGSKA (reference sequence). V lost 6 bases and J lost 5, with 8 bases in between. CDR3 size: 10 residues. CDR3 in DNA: TGCAGTGCCCGCAGAAACGAGCAGTACTTC. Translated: CSARRNEQYF.

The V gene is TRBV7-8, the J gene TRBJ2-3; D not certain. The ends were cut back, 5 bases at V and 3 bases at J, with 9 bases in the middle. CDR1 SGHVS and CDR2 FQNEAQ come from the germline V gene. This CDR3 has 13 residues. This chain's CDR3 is CASSAPETDTQYF. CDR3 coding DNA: TGTGCCAGCAGCGCACCCGAGACAGATACGCAGTATTTT.

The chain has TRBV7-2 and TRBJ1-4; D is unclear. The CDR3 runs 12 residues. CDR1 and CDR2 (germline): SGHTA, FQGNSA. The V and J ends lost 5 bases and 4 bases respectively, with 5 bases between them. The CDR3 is CASSLSNEKLFF. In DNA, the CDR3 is TGTGCCAGCAGCCTTAGTAATGAAAAACTGTTTTTT.

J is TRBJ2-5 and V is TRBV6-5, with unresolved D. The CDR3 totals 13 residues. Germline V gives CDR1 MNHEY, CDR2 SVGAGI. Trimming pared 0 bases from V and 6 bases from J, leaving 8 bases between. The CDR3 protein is CASSYSNGQTQYF. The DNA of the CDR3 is TGTGCCAGCAGTTACTCAAACGGGCAGACCCAGTACTTC.

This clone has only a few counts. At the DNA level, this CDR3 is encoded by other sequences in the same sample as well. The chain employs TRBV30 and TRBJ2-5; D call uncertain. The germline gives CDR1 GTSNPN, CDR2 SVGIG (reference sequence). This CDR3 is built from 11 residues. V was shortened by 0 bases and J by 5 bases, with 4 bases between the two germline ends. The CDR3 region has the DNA TGTGCCTGGAGTGTACGGGAGACCCAGTACTTC. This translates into CAWSVRETQYF.

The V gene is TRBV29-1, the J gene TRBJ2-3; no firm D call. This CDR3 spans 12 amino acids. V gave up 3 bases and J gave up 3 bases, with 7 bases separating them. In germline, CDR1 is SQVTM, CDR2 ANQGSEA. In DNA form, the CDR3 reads TGCAGCGTTGATTACCCTACAGATACGCAGTATTTT. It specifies CSVDYPTDTQYF.

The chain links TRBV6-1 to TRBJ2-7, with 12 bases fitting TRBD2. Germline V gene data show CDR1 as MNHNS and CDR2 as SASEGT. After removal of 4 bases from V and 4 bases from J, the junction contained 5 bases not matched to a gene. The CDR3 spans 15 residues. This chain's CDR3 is CASSAGLAGEYEQYF. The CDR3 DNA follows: TGTGCCAGCAGTGCGGGACTAGCGGGCGAGTACGAGCAGTACTTC.

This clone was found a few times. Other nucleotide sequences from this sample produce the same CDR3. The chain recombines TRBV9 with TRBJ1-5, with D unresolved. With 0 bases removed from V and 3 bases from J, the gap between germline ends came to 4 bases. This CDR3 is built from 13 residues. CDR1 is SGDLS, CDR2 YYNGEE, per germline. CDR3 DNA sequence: TGTGCCAGCAGCGTAGATGTCAATCAGCCCCAGCATTTT. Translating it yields CASSVDVNQPQHF.

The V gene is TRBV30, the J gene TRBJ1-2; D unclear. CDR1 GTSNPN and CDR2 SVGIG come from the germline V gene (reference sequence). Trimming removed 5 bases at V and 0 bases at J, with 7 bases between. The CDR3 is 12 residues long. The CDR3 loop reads CAWGLSNYGYTF. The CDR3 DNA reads TGTGCCTGGGGGCTCTCTAACTATGGCTACACCTTC.

This chain's CDR3 is CASSADSFNGYTF. CDR3 sequence (DNA): TGCGCCAGCAGCGCGGACAGTTTTAATGGCTACACCTTC. This chain connects TRBV5-1 to TRBJ1-2, with D perhaps TRBD1 (6 bases). This CDR3 spans 13 amino acids. Germline CDR1 SGHRS, CDR2 YFSETQ. V lost 4 bases, J lost 6 bases, and 13 bases lay in between.

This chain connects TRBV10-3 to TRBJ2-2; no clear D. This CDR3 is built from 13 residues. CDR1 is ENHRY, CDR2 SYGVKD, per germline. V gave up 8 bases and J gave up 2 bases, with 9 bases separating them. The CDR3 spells CAIGVHNTGELFF. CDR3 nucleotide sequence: TGTGCCATCGGGGTACACAACACCGGGGAGCTGTTTTTT.

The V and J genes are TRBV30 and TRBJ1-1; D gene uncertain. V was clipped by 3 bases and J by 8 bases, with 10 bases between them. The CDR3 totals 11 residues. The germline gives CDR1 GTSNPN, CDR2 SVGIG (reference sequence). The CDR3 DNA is TGTGCCTGGAGCGCCTTGATGGAAGCTTTCTTT. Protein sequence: CAWSALMEAFF. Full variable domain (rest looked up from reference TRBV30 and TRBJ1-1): SQTIHQWPATLVQPVGSPLSLECTVEGTSNPNLYWYRQAAGRGLQLLFYSVGIGQISSEVPQNLSASRPQDRQFILSSKKLLLSDSGFYLCAWSALMEAFFGQGTRLTVV.

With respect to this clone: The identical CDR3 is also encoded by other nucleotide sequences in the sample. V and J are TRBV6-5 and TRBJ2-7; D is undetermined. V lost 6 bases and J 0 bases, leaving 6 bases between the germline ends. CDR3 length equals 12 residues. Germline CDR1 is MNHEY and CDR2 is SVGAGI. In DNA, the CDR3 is TGTGCCAGCAGCCAAAGCTCCTACGAGCAGTACTTC. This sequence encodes CASSQSSYEQYF.

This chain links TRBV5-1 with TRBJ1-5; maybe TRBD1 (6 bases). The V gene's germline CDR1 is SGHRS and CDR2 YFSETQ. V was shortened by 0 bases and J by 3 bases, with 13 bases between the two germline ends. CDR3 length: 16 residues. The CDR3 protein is CASSLEPGVTNQPQHF. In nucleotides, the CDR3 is TGCGCCAGCAGCTTGGAGCCAGGGGTAACCAATCAGCCCCAGCATTTT.

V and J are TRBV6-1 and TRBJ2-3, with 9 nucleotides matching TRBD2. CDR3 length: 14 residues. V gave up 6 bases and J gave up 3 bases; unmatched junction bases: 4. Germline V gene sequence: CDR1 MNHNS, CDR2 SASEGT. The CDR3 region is CASRRTSATDTQYF. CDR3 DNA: TGTGCCAGCAGGAGGACTAGCGCTACAGATACGCAGTATTTT.